This passage covers 21 T cell receptor beta chains from one sample sequenced in a study of blood T cell repertoires in COVID-19. The method was immunoSEQ multiplex PCR; TCRdb's version includes in-frame clones alone and lacks a portion of them. The sample includes 250,000 to 300,000 clones, roughly nine tenths seen only once; the top ten take more than 1%. Sequencing was performed on PBMCs or T cells enriched from blood (not recorded which). The receptors were gathered from a human donor in a cohort exposed to, infected with or recovered from COVID-19 (not recorded which). The donor label of this sample is uncertain.

This chain connects TRBV28 to TRBJ1-2; weak D call: TRBD1 (6 bases). The CDR3 loop spans 14 amino acids. Germline V lookup: CDR1 MDHEN, CDR2 SYDVKM. V was pared by 1 base and J by 4 bases, with 10 bases between. The CDR3 region has the DNA TGTGCCAGCAGTTTATCCACAGGGACCTATGGCTACACCTTC. Amino acids: CASSLSTGTYGYTF.

The CDR3 spells CASSTNPLRTGWAIQYF. The CDR3 nucleotides are TGTGCCAGTAGTACAAATCCACTCAGGACAGGATGGGCCATTCAGTACTTC. J is TRBJ2-4 and V is TRBV19, with TRBD1 matching over 7 bases. Trimming cost V 4 bases and J 9 bases; bases outside gene matches: 18. The CDR3 consists of 17 residues. Germline CDR1 and CDR2: LNHDA and SQIVND (reference sequence).

V gene TRBV5-1 combines with J gene TRBJ2-7; the match to TRBD1 covers 8 bases. This CDR3 contains 15 residues. Per germline, CDR1 SGHRS and CDR2 YFSETQ. V shed 4 bases, J shed 0 bases, and the junction held 6 bases outside the gene matches. The CDR3 coding sequence is TGCGCCAGCAGCCTTCGGACAGGGAACTCCTACGAGCAGTACTTC. It yields the protein CASSLRTGNSYEQYF.

This clone has only one observation. V gene TRBV7-6 combines with J gene TRBJ1-2, with a possible D match to TRBD1 (6 bases). V was cut by 5 bases and J by 8 bases, with 18 bases left in between. The CDR3 has 14 amino acids. In germline, CDR1 is SGHVS, CDR2 FNYEAQ. CDR3 in amino acids: CASSGPTGVGGYTF. The CDR3 coding sequence is TGTGCCAGCAGCGGCCCGACAGGAGTGGGAGGCTACACCTTC.

This sequence joins TRBV5-4 and TRBJ2-7; TRBD1 matches at 7 bases. The length of the CDR3 is 14 residues. Unmatched junction bases numbered 6, after V lost 3 bases and J lost 3 bases. Germline V gives CDR1 SGHNT, CDR2 YYREEE (reference sequence). CDR3 sequence: CASSSTGQLYEQYF. The CDR3 DNA reads TGTGCCAGCAGCTCGACGGGACAGCTCTACGAGCAGTACTTC.

V usage is TRBV29-1 and J usage is TRBJ2-7; D not resolved. CDR3 length: 11 residues. Per germline, CDR1 SQVTM and CDR2 ANQGSEA. V was cut by 2 bases and J by 5 bases, with 7 bases left in between. CDR3 sequence reads: CSVENGDEQYF. For the CDR3, the DNA is TGCAGCGTTGAAAACGGAGACGAGCAGTACTTC.

The genes are TRBV3-1 (or the pseudogene TRBV3-2) and TRBJ2-7; 11 nucleotides align to TRBD2. CDR1 and CDR2 (germline): LGHDT, YNNKEL (reference sequence). V shed 1 base and J 0 bases; nucleotides not matched to a gene: 14. The CDR3 runs to 20 residues. As DNA, the CDR3 is TGTGCCAGCAGCCAAGCCTTTCCGGCACTAGCGGGGGAACACTCCTACGAGCAGTACTTC. The encoded protein is CASSQAFPALAGEHSYEQYF.

This chain uses TRBV15 with TRBJ1-4, with a tentative D call TRBD1 (6 bases). V dropped 11 bases and J dropped 2 bases, with 12 bases sitting between them. The CDR3 totals 13 residues. Germline V gene sequence: CDR1 LNHNV, CDR2 YYDKDF (reference sequence). The CDR3 sequence: CAARQDTNEKLFF. The CDR3 DNA reads as TGTGCCGCCCGACAGGACACTAATGAAAAACTGTTTTTT.

This rearrangement joins TRBV3-1 (or the pseudogene TRBV3-2) to TRBJ1-2; TRBD1 agrees at 7 bases. Per germline, CDR1 LGHDT and CDR2 YNNKEL (reference sequence). There are 18 residues in the CDR3. After removal of 0 bases from V and 6 bases from J, the junction contained 16 bases not matched to a gene. The CDR3 DNA sequence: TGTGCCAGCAGCCAAGATAGGGGATGGGGCCGACAGGGCCATGGCTACACCTTC. Amino acids: CASSQDRGWGRQGHGYTF.

This chain links TRBV7-2 with TRBJ2-2; tentative D call: TRBD2 (5 bases). Per germline, CDR1 SGHTA and CDR2 FQGNSA. Trimming pared 5 bases from V and 4 bases from J, leaving 17 bases between. This CDR3 comprises 16 residues. The DNA of the CDR3 is TGTGCCAGCAGCACCGCTTCAACTAGTAGCACCGGGGAGCTGTTTTTT. Translation: CASSTASTSSTGELFF.

The chain carries TRBV7-9 and TRBJ2-4; TRBD2 matches 9 bases. V dropped 5 bases and J dropped 0; count of bases not matched to a gene: 5. This CDR3 is built from 16 residues. CDR1 is SEHNR and CDR2 is FQNEAQ in the germline V gene (reference sequence). DNA for the CDR3: TGTGCCAGCAGCGGTAGACTAGCGGAAGCCAAAAACATTCAGTACTTC. Protein product: CASSGRLAEAKNIQYF.

The V gene is TRBV30, the J gene TRBJ1-5, with D hard to call. CDR3 size: 13 residues. Germline CDR1 and CDR2: GTSNPN and SVGIG (reference sequence). Trimming took 2 bases from V and 6 from J, leaving 11 bases between them. DNA for the CDR3: TGTGCCTGGAGTCTATCGGGAGCTCAGCCCCAGCATTTT. Protein product: CAWSLSGAQPQHF.

The J gene is TRBJ1-4, the V gene TRBV5-1, with 7 bases fitting TRBD1. Losses at the gene ends were 7 bases for V and 8 bases for J; bases not matched to a gene: 11. The germline gives CDR1 SGHRS, CDR2 YFSETQ. The CDR3 extends over 14 amino acids. The CDR3 DNA sequence: TGCGCCAGCCGTTCCTCGACAGGGAACGAAAAACTGTTTTTT. Translation: CASRSSTGNEKLFF.

This clone was counted a single time. This chain connects TRBV27 to TRBJ1-6; a possible D gene is TRBD1 (6 bases). With 4 bases removed from V and 7 bases from J, the gap between germline ends came to 17 bases. Germline-derived CDR1 and CDR2 are MNHEY and SMNVEV (reference sequence). The CDR3 has 16 residues. The chain's CDR3 is CASSSPHREINSPLHF. Here the CDR3 DNA reads TGTGCCAGCAGTTCCCCGCACAGGGAGATAAATTCACCCCTCCACTTT.

This clone was seen just once. The chain employs TRBV19 and TRBJ2-7, with D unresolved. CDR3 size: 12 residues. V dropped 4 bases and J dropped 3 bases, with 7 bases sitting between them. Germline CDR1 reads LNHDA; CDR2 reads SQIVND (reference sequence). CDR3 nucleotide sequence: TGTGCCAGTAGTAGCGGAAACTACGAGCAGTACTTC. Translated, it gives CASSSGNYEQYF. The variable domain in full, with the rest retrieved from reference TRBV19 and TRBJ2-7, is DGGITQSPKYLFRKEGQNVTLSCEQNLNHDAMYWYRQDPGQGLRLIYYSQIVNDFQKGDIAEGYSVSREKKESFPLTVTSAQKNPTAFYLCASSSGNYEQYFGPGTRLTVT.

CDR3: CASSPRTGPDSPLHF. CDR3 DNA sequence: TGTGCCAGCAGCCCTCGGACAGGGCCGGATTCACCCCTCCACTTT. This chain uses TRBV9 with TRBJ1-6; 8 bases agree with TRBD1. CDR1 and CDR2 from the germline V gene are SGDLS and YYNGEE. Losses at the gene ends were 4 bases for V and 8 bases for J; bases not matched to a gene: 8. The CDR3 length is 15 residues.

This chain links TRBV7-7 with TRBJ2-1; the match to TRBD1 covers 8 bases. This CDR3 is 15 amino acids long. V trimming: 5 bases; J trimming: 8 bases; junction bases outside the gene matches: 11. Germline lookup yields CDR1 SSHAT and CDR2 FNYEAQ (reference sequence). The CDR3 DNA is TGTGCCAGCAGCCGCCGTCTGACAGGGGCCGATGAGCAGTTCTTC. Translated, it gives CASSRRLTGADEQFF.

The V and J genes are TRBV5-1 and TRBJ1-2, with D hard to call. Trimming took off 4 bases at V and 1 base at J, with 8 bases between the two ends. This CDR3 is built from 13 residues. The germline V gene encodes CDR1 SGHRS and CDR2 YFSETQ. CDR3 coding DNA: TGCGCCAGCAGCACCACAGATAACTATGGCTACACCTTC. It yields the protein CASSTTDNYGYTF.

V and J are TRBV6-2 or TRBV6-3 and TRBJ2-5, with TRBD1 as a possible D gene (5 bases). The V and J ends lost 0 bases and 4 bases respectively, with 18 bases between them. The CDR3 length is 17 residues. Germline values: CDR1 MNHEY, CDR2 SVGEGT. The CDR3 nucleotides read TGTGCCAGCAGTTACTCAGTCGTGGCCAGGGATTTAGAGACCCAGTACTTC. Its translation is CASSYSVVARDLETQYF.

V usage is TRBV25-1 and J usage is TRBJ1-1, with 7 positions matching TRBD1. V lost 4 bases, J lost 6 bases, and 11 bases stayed unmatched. CDR1 and CDR2 from the germline V gene are MGHDK and SYGVNS. The CDR3 length is 15 residues. CDR3 sequence reads: CASSGFQGGGAEAFF. In DNA form, the CDR3 reads TGTGCCAGCAGTGGATTTCAAGGGGGCGGCGCTGAAGCTTTCTTT.

The CDR3 reads CASSSNKRGGLGEQFF. The DNA for the CDR3 is TGCGCCAGCAGCTCCAATAAGCGGGGGGGTCTGGGCGAGCAGTTCTTC. The V gene is TRBV5-1, the J gene TRBJ2-1; 10 bases fit TRBD2. J gave up 10 bases and V 3 bases, and 13 bases lay outside the gene matches. This CDR3 is built from 16 residues. Germline V lookup: CDR1 SGHRS, CDR2 YFSETQ.